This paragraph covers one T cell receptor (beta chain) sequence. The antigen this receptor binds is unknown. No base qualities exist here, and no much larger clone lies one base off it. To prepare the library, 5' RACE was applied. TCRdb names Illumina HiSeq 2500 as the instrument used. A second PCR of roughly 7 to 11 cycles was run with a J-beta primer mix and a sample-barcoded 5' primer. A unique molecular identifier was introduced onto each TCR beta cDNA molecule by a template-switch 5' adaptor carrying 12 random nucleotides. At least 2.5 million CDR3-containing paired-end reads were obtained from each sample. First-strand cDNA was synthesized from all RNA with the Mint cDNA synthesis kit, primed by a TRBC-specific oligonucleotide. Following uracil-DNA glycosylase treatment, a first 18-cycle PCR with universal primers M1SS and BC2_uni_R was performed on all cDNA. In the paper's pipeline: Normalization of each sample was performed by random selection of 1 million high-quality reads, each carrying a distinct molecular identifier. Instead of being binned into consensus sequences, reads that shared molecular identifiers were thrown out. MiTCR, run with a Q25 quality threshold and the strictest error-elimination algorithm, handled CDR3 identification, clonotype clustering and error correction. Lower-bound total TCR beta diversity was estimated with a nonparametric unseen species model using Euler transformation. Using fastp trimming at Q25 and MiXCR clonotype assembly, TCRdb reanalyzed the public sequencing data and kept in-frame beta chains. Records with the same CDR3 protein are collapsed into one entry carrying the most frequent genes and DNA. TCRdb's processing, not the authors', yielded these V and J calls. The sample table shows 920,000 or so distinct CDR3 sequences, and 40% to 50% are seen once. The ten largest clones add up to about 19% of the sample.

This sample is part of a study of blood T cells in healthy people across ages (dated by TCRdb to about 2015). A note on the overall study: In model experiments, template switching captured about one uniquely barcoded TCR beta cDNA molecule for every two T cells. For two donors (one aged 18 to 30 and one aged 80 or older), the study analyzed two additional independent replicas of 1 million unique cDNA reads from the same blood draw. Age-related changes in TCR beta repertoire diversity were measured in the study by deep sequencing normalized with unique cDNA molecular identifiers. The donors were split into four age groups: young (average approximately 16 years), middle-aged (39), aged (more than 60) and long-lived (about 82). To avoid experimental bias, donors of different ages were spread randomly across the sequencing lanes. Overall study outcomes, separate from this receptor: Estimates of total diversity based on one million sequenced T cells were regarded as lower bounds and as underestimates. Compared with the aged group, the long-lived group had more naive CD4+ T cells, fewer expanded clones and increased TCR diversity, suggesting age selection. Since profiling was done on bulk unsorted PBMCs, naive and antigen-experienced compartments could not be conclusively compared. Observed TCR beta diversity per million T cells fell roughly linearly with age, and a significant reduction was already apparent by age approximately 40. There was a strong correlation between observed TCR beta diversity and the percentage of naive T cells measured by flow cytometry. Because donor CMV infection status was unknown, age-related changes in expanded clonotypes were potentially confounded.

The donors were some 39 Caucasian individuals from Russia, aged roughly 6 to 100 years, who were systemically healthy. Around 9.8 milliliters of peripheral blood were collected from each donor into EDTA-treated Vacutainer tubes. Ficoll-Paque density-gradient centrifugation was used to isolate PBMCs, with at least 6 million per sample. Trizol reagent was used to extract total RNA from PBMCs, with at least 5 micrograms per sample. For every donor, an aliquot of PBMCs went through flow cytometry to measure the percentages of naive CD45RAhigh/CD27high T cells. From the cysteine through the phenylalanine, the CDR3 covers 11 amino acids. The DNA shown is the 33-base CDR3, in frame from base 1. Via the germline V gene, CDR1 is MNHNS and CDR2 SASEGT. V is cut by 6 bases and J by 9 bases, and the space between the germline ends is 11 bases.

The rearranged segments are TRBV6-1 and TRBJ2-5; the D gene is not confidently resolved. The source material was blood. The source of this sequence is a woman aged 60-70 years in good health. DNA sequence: TGTGCCAGCAGAGGTGTCGAGGCCCAGTACTTC. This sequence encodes CASRGVEAQYF.